The clone carrying this T cell receptor beta chain was observed a handful of times. Its specificity is not known. This sample was taken from a study of T-cell reconstitution after alpha-beta-depleted transplantation in children. Points from the study as a whole: Approximately two months post-transplant, alpha-beta T cells reportedly originated from several hundred expanded graft clones. Day-60 TCRbeta diversity that was high in some patients was derived from surviving recipient T cells and thymic progenitors. T-cell counts and diversity at one year following transplant were attributed mainly to newly produced T cells.

This CDR3 spans 14 amino acids. In germline, CDR1 is MNHNS, CDR2 SASEGT. Between the trimmed V and J ends, which lost 5 bases and 8 bases, there was a span of 18 bases. Preparation of the TCRbeta library used unique molecular identifiers. TCRdb called the PCR reads again in MiXCR, with one record for every CDR3 protein. The sample consists of approximately 980,000 distinct CDR3 sequences, about 29% of them appearing once. This TCR derives from a boy in the first two years of life who had a stem cell transplant for SCID, so the T cells may come from the graft donor. The chain employs TRBV6-1 and TRBJ1-2; the D gene is possibly TRBD1 (5 bases). The sequences come from PBMCs, mostly from graft donor cells, collected 360 days after TCRalphabeta/CD19-depleted stem cell transplant. The CDR3 protein is CASSPTRGGKGYTF. The DNA of the CDR3 is TGTGCCAGCAGTCCGACGAGGGGTGGTAAGGGCTACACCTTC.